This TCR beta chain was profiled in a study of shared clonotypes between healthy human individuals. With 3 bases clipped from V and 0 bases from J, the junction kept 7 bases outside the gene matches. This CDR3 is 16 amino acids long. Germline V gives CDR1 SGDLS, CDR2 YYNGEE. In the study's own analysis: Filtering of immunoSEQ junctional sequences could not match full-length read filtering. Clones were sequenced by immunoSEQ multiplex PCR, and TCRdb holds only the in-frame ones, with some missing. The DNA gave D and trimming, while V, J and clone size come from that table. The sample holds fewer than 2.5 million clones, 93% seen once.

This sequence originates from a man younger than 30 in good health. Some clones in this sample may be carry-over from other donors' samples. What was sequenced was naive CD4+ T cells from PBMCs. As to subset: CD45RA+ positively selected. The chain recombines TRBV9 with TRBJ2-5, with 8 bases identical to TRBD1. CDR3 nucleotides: TGTGCCAGCAGCGCCATCGGACAGGGAAACCAAGAGACCCAGTACTTC. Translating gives CASSAIGQGNQETQYF.